Presented here are 8 T cell receptor beta chains from one specimen sequenced in a study of T cell changes during pregnancy in multiple sclerosis. Assay: immunoSEQ multiplex PCR; the TCRdb copy retains only in-frame clones and omits some. The sample yields roughly 49,000 clones, nearly 95% seen once. The specimen comprised peripheral blood, sampled after pregnancy. The receptors were sampled from a female donor with multiple sclerosis, enrolled in a pregnancy study.

The chain uses TRBV9 and TRBJ1-2; TRBD1 matches 10 bases. CDR3 size: 15 residues. CDR1 SGDLS and CDR2 YYNGEE come from the germline V gene. The ends lost 4 bases at V and 4 bases at J; junction bases unmatched: 7. The CDR3 is CASSTPRDRGYGYTF. The CDR3 coding sequence is TGTGCCAGCAGCACCCCCCGGGACAGGGGCTATGGCTACACCTTC.

The CDR3 bases are TGTGCCAGCAGCTTGCAGGGAGGTAATTATGGCTACACCTTC. Its translation: CASSLQGGNYGYTF. The genes are TRBV7-2 and TRBJ1-2, with D possibly TRBD1 on 5 matching bases. Between the trimmed V and J ends, which lost 3 bases and 5 bases, there was a span of 13 bases. Germline CDR1 is SGHTA and CDR2 is FQGNSA. The CDR3 is 14 residues long. Variable domain in full (rest from reference TRBV7-2 and TRBJ1-2): GAGVSQSPSNKVTEKGKDVELRCDPISGHTALYWYRQSLGQGLEFLIYFQGNSAPDKSGLPSDRFSAERTGGSVSTLTIQRTQQEDSAVYLCASSLQGGNYGYTFGSGTRLTVV.

This chain uses TRBV7-2 with TRBJ1-6; TRBD1 agrees at 7 bases. CDR1 and CDR2 from the germline V gene are SGHTA and FQGNSA. This CDR3 comprises 15 residues. V dropped 5 bases and J dropped 8; count of bases not matched to a gene: 9. CDR3 sequence: CASSGHRGRYSPLHF. In DNA form, the CDR3 reads TGTGCCAGCAGCGGTCACAGGGGCCGGTATTCACCCCTCCACTTT.

This clone has a single count. This chain connects TRBV18 to TRBJ2-7; weak D call: TRBD1 (5 bases). The CDR3 spans 15 residues. V shed 3 bases and J shed 0 bases, with 12 bases lying between them. The V gene's germline CDR1 is KGHSH and CDR2 LQKENI. The CDR3 coding sequence is TGTGCCAGCTCACCCCCAGGGTTCCACTCCTACGAGCAGTACTTC. As protein: CASSPPGFHSYEQYF. The whole variable domain, filled in from reference TRBV18 and TRBJ2-7, reads NAGVMQNPRHLVRRRGQEARLRCSPMKGHSHVYWYRQLPEEGLKFMVYLQKENIIDESGMPKERFSAEFPKEGPSILRIQQVVRGDSAAYFCASSPPGFHSYEQYFGPGTRLTVT.

The chain combines TRBV7-3 with TRBJ2-5, with 8 bases matching TRBD1. The CDR3 is 14 amino acids. The germline V gene has CDR1 SGHTA and CDR2 FQGTGA. Trimming took 4 bases from V and 5 from J; bases not matched to a gene: 6. The CDR3 is CASSSGQVGETQYF. The CDR3 DNA follows: TGTGCCAGCAGCTCGGGACAGGTGGGGGAGACCCAGTACTTC. The full variable domain, with the rest looked up from reference TRBV7-3 and TRBJ2-5, is GAGVSQTPSNKVTEKGKYVELRCDPISGHTALYWYRQSLGQGPEFLIYFQGTGAADDSGLPNDRFFAVRPEGSVSTLKIQRTERGDSAVYLCASSSGQVGETQYFGPGTRLLVL.

The chain couples TRBV30 to TRBJ2-7; 8 bases are shared with TRBD2. The junction had 12 bases not matched to a gene; V was cut back by 5 bases and J by 3 bases. The CDR3 has 15 amino acids. Germline CDR1 and CDR2: GTSNPN and SVGIG (reference sequence). The CDR3 DNA sequence: TGTGCCTGGGAAACCGGGACTAGTAGTTTCTACGAGCAGTACTTC. This codes for CAWETGTSSFYEQYF.

Here the CDR3 DNA reads TGTGCCAGTGCCGGGGGGTTCTATGGCTACACCTTC. Its translation: CASAGGFYGYTF. The V call is TRBV19, the J call TRBJ1-2, with D perhaps matching TRBD1 (5 bases). The germline CDR1 and CDR2 sequences are LNHDA and SQIVND (reference sequence). The V end was cut by 8 bases, the J end by 4 bases, with 11 bases between. This CDR3 has 12 residues. Using reference TRBV19 and TRBJ1-2 for the parts outside the CDR3, the full variable domain is DGGITQSPKYLFRKEGQNVTLSCEQNLNHDAMYWYRQDPGQGLRLIYYSQIVNDFQKGDIAEGYSVSREKKESFPLTVTSAQKNPTAFYLCASAGGFYGYTFGSGTRLTVV.

The chain recombines TRBV4-3 with TRBJ1-2; D remains unclear. This CDR3 has 15 residues. Deletions cut 0 bases from V and 5 bases from J, with 13 bases between. Germline CDR1 is LGHNA and CDR2 is YSLEER. This chain's CDR3 is CASSQDPNRSYGYTF. The DNA for the CDR3 is TGCGCCAGCAGCCAAGATCCCAACAGAAGTTATGGCTACACCTTC.